The T cell receptor beta chain under discussion was sequenced for a study of blood T cell repertoires in COVID-19. Study-level background: Recovery meant two consecutive negative NP/OP PCR tests, professional clearance, or resolved symptoms. From T cells, B-cell-depleted T cells, or PBMCs came the material, which was cDNA or gDNA.

The participants were between roughly 18 and 89 years old and came from some 25 US areas. Clinical history as reported by participants underpinned cohort assignment. Repertoires were generated with immunoSEQ multiplex PCR, while TCRdb's copy carries only in-frame clones and drops some. This sample yields about 140,000 clones, of which 84% are seen a single time; around 3.9% belongs to the top ten. This CDR3 is 16 amino acids long. Per the germline V gene, CDR1 is LNHNV and CDR2 is YYDKDF (reference sequence). Deletions cut 0 bases from V and 12 bases from J, with 21 bases between. The sequenced sample consisted of PBMCs or T cells enriched from blood (not recorded which). This chain connects TRBV15 to TRBJ2-1; perhaps TRBD1 as D (7 bases). This sequence was found in a man aged 50 or older in a cohort exposed to, infected with or recovered from COVID-19 (not recorded which). The CDR3 loop reads CATSRDRGTVTVGQFF. CDR3 bases: TGTGCCACCAGCAGAGATCGGGGGACAGTCACAGTGGGGCAGTTCTTC.